This TCR beta chain was obtained from a study of CD8+ T cells in alopecia areata. Trimming removed 6 bases at V and 0 bases at J, with 11 bases between. This CDR3 spans 14 amino acids. In germline, CDR1 is SGHVS, CDR2 FNYEAQ. Sequencing relied on a cDNA template that was reverse transcribed from extracted RNA. Only in-frame clones appear in the TCRdb table, and some are missing; sequencing was by immunoSEQ multiplex PCR. The profile shows roughly 190,000 clones, just under 65% of them singletons. Specified treatment: oral pan-JAK inhibitor, 5-10 mg twice daily. The sequence was collected from a human donor with alopecia areata. The sequenced sample was CD4+ T cells sorted from blood, obtained at week 49, from a patient treated with tofacitinib. V gene TRBV7-6 combines with J gene TRBJ1-1; the D gene is possibly TRBD1 (6 bases). The CDR3 protein is CASRQGNMNTEAFF. The CDR3 region has the DNA TGTGCCAGCAGACAGGGTAACATGAACACTGAAGCTTTCTTT.